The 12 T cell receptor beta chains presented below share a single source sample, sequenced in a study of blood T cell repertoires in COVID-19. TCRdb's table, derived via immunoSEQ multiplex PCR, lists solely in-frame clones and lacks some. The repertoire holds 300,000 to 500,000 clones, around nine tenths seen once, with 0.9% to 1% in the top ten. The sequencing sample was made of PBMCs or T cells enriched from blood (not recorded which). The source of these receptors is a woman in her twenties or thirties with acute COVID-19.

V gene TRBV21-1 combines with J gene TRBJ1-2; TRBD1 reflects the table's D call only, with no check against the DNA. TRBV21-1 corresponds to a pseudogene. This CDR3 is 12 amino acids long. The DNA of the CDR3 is TGTGCCGGAAAGGGACAGGGCTATGGCTACACCTTC. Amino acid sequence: CAGKGQGYGYTF.

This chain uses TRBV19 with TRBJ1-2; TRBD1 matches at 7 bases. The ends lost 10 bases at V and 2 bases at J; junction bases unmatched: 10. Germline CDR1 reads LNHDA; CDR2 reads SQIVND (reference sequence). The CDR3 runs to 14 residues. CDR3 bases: TGTGCCACCGCCGGCCCACAGGGGAACTATGGCTACACCTTC. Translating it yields CATAGPQGNYGYTF.

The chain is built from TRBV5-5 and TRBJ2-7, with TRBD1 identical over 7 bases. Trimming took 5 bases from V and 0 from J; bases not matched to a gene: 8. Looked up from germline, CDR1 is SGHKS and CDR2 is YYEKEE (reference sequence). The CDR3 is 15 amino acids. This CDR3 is CASSSDRTSSYEQYF. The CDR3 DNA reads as TGTGCCAGCAGTTCGGACAGGACTTCCTCCTACGAGCAGTACTTC.

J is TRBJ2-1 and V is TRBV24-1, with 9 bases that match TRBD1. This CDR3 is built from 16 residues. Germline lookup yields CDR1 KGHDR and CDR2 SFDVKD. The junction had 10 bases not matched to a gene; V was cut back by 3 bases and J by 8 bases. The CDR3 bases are TGTGCCACCAGTGATAAGGGACAGGGTACGATCCATGAGCAGTTCTTC. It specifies CATSDKGQGTIHEQFF.

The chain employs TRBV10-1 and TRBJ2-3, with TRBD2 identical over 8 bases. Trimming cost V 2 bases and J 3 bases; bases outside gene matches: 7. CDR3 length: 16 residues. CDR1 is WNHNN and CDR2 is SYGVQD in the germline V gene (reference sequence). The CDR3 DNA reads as TGCGCCAGCAGTGAGGGTCCGGGAGGGGGGACAGATACGCAGTATTTT. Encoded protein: CASSEGPGGGTDTQYF.

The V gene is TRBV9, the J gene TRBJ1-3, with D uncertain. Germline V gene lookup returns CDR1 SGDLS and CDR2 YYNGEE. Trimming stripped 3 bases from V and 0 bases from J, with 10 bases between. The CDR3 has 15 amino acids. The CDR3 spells CASSDSHFSGNTIYF. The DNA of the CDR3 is TGTGCCAGCAGCGACAGTCATTTCTCTGGAAACACCATATATTTT.

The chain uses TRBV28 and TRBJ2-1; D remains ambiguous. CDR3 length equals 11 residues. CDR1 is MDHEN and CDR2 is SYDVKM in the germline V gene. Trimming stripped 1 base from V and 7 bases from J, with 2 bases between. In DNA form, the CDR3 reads TGTGCCAGCAGTTTATCGAATGAGCAGTTCTTC. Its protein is CASSLSNEQFF.

CDR3 nucleotide sequence: TGCGCCAGCAGCTTGGATCACGGGACAGGGGGTGACATTCAGTACTTC. This sequence encodes CASSLDHGTGGDIQYF. The rearrangement links TRBV5-1 to TRBJ2-4; 11 positions agree with TRBD1. The CDR3 has 16 residues. V lost 0 bases, J lost 8 bases, and 7 bases stayed unmatched. CDR1 is SGHRS, CDR2 YFSETQ, per germline.

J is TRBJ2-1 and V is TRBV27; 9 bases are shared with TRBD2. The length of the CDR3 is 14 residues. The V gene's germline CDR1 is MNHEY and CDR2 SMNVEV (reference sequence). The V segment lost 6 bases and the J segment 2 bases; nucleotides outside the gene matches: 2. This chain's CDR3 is CASRERGAYNEQFF. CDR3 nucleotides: TGTGCCAGCAGAGAGCGGGGGGCCTACAATGAGCAGTTCTTC.

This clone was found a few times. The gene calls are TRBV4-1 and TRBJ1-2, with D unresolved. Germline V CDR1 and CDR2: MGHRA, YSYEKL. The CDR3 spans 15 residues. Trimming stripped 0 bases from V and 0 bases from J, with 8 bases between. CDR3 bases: TGCGCCAGCAGCCAAGATTGGCAGTCTAACTATGGCTACACCTTC. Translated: CASSQDWQSNYGYTF.

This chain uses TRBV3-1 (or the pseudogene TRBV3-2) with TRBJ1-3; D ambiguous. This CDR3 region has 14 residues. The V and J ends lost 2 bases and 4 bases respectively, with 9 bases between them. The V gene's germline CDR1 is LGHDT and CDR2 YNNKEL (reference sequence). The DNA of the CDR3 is TGTGCCAGCAGCCAACGTGTTATCGGAAACACCATATATTTT. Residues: CASSQRVIGNTIYF.

The CDR3 reads CASSPTGSEKLFF. The CDR3 coding sequence is TGTGCCAGCAGCCCTACAGGTAGCGAAAAACTGTTTTTT. The chain has TRBV5-5 and TRBJ1-4; D might be TRBD1 (5 bases). Germline V gene lookup returns CDR1 SGHKS and CDR2 YYEKEE (reference sequence). Trimming removed 4 bases at V and 8 bases at J, with 12 bases between. This CDR3 is built from 13 residues.